These 31 T cell receptor beta chains were sequenced from one sample in a study of cytomegalovirus exposure and HLA in healthy donors. PCR primers comprised 60 Vbeta and 13 Jbeta primers. Clones were read by immunoSEQ multiplex PCR, and TCRdb kept only the in-frame ones, dropping some. The repertoire holds about 120,000 clones, with 80% as singletons. Sequenced: PBMCs. All receptors come from a female donor in good health and CMV-seropositive.

The CDR3: CASSLPGETQYF. CDR3 DNA sequence: TGTGCCAGCAGTCTCCCCGGAGAGACCCAGTACTTC. This rearrangement joins TRBV28 to TRBJ2-5; D gene uncertain. Germline assignment: CDR1 MDHEN and CDR2 SYDVKM. V was pared by 5 bases and J by 4 bases, with 8 bases between. The CDR3 has 12 residues.

The chain has TRBV23-1 and TRBJ2-3; TRBD1 might be the D (5 bases). TRBV23-1 is assigned to the ORF class and has an uncertain function. CDR3 size: 12 residues. V was trimmed by 9 bases and J by 5 bases, leaving 12 bases between them. DNA of the CDR3: TGCGCCAGTAGTTCTACAGGAGATACGCAGTATTTT. This sequence encodes CASSSTGDTQYF.

The rearrangement joins TRBV7-7 to TRBJ2-5, with D unresolved. V was trimmed by 2 bases and J by 2 bases, leaving 6 bases between them. CDR1 is SSHAT, CDR2 FNYEAQ, per germline (reference sequence). This CDR3 contains 13 residues. The CDR3 loop reads CASSLSYQETQYF. CDR3 bases: TGTGCCAGCAGCTTATCCTATCAAGAGACCCAGTACTTC.

This sequence joins TRBV30 and TRBJ2-7; weak D call: TRBD2 (5 bases). Between the trimmed V and J ends, which lost 0 bases and 5 bases, there was a span of 14 bases. Germline V gives CDR1 GTSNPN, CDR2 SVGIG (reference sequence). The CDR3 sequence is 14 residues long. In nucleotides, the CDR3 is TGTGCCTGGAGTGTACGGGCCCCGGGAAACGAGCAGTACTTC. Translating it yields CAWSVRAPGNEQYF. The full variable domain, in which reference TRBV30 and TRBJ2-7 provide the parts outside the CDR3, is SQTIHQWPATLVQPVGSPLSLECTVEGTSNPNLYWYRQAAGRGLQLLFYSVGIGQISSEVPQNLSASRPQDRQFILSSKKLLLSDSGFYLCAWSVRAPGNEQYFGPGTRLTVT.

The CDR3 sequence is CASSLDSPNEQFF. CDR3 nucleotide sequence: TGTGCCAGCAGCCTGGACAGCCCCAATGAGCAGTTCTTC. V and J are TRBV5-4 and TRBJ2-1; tentatively, D is TRBD1 (6 bases). The CDR3 runs to 13 residues. The V gene's germline CDR1 is SGHNT and CDR2 YYREEE (reference sequence). V was clipped by 4 bases and J by 6 bases, with 11 bases between them.

The chain carries TRBV5-1 and TRBJ2-2, with D possibly matching TRBD2 (5 bases). The CDR3 extends over 15 amino acids. V dropped 5 bases and J dropped 6 bases, with 17 bases sitting between them. Germline CDR1 reads SGHRS; CDR2 reads YFSETQ. CDR3 nucleotides: TGCGCCAGCAGTGCCGGGAACTTCCTAGCCGGGGAGCTGTTTTTT. Translation: CASSAGNFLAGELFF. The full variable domain, completed using reference TRBV5-1 and TRBJ2-2, is KAGVTQTPRYLIKTRGQQVTLSCSPISGHRSVSWYQQTPGQGLQFLFEYFSETQRNKGNFPGRFSGRQFSNSRSEMNVSTLELGDSALYLCASSAGNFLAGELFFGEGSRLTVL.

The rearrangement links TRBV11-1 to TRBJ1-2; TRBD1 agrees at 8 bases. V trimming: 2 bases; J trimming: 6 bases; junction bases outside the gene matches: 5. The CDR3 contains 14 residues. The germline V gene encodes CDR1 SGHAT and CDR2 FQDESV (reference sequence). CDR3 DNA: TGTGCCAGCAGCTTAACGACAGGGGCGGATGGCTACACCTTC. It translates to CASSLTTGADGYTF. Full variable domain (missing parts from reference TRBV11-1 and TRBJ1-2): EAEVAQSPRYKITEKSQAVAFWCDPISGHATLYWYRQILGQGPELLVQFQDESVVDDSQLPKDRFSAERLKGVDSTLKIQPAELGDSAMYLCASSLTTGADGYTFGSGTRLTVV.

The genes are TRBV5-1 and TRBJ2-1; 7 bases match TRBD2. This CDR3 is built from 16 residues. Germline lookup yields CDR1 SGHRS and CDR2 YFSETQ. Trimming cost V 4 bases and J 0 bases; bases outside gene matches: 7. The CDR3 DNA reads as TGCGCCAGCAGCGTTGGGAGGACTAGCTCCTACAATGAGCAGTTCTTC. It specifies CASSVGRTSSYNEQFF.

The chain recombines TRBV30 with TRBJ2-5; perhaps TRBD2 as D (5 bases). V lost 0 bases and J 7 bases, leaving 12 bases between the germline ends. Per the germline V gene, CDR1 is GTSNPN and CDR2 is SVGIG (reference sequence). CDR3 size: 13 residues. CDR3 nucleotide sequence: TGTGCCTGGAGTGTTGAGGGTTCGGGGACCCAGTACTTC. It specifies CAWSVEGSGTQYF.

As concerns this clone: The same CDR3 can be traced to other DNA sequences in this sample. The chain links TRBV7-8 to TRBJ1-2, with 8 bases matching TRBD1. CDR1 and CDR2 from the germline V gene are SGHVS and FQNEAQ. The CDR3 totals 14 residues. J was trimmed by 2 bases and V by 5 bases; bases with no gene match: 4. CDR3 bases: TGTGCCAGCAGCCCAGACAGGGGAAACTATGGCTACACCTTC. It yields the protein CASSPDRGNYGYTF.

This chain joins TRBV10-3 and TRBJ2-5; D gene uncertain. The CDR3 spans 11 residues. CDR1 is ENHRY, CDR2 SYGVKD, per germline. V lost 3 bases, J lost 11 bases, and 10 bases lay in between. This CDR3 is CAISDGRGQYF. The CDR3 coding sequence is TGTGCCATCAGTGATGGAAGAGGTCAGTACTTC.

V usage is TRBV5-5 and J usage is TRBJ2-7; tentative D call: TRBD2 (6 bases). CDR3 length equals 14 residues. Germline V gives CDR1 SGHKS, CDR2 YYEKEE (reference sequence). Trimming left V 0 bases short and J 0 bases short, with 7 bases between. CDR3 sequence reads: CASSLVGGSYEQYF. The CDR3 bases are TGTGCCAGCAGCTTGGTGGGAGGCTCCTACGAGCAGTACTTC.

This chain links TRBV30 with TRBJ1-1; the D is unclear. Trimming took off 8 bases at V and 3 bases at J, with 7 bases between the two ends. The CDR3 totals 10 residues. CDR1 and CDR2 from the germline V gene are GTSNPN and SVGIG (reference sequence). The CDR3 sequence is CAHGYTEAFF. DNA for the CDR3: TGTGCCCACGGGTACACTGAAGCTTTCTTT.

This rearrangement joins TRBV21-1 to TRBJ1-3; whether TRBD1, the table's D call, matches the DNA was not checked. TRBV21-1 is a pseudogene. There are 16 residues in the CDR3. The CDR3 region is CASSNRRGHGGNTIYF. For the CDR3, the DNA is TGTGCCAGCAGCAATCGCCGGGGACATGGTGGAAACACCATATATTTT.

The chain carries TRBV4-1 and TRBJ2-2, with TRBD2 matching 7 bases. With 0 bases clipped from V and 3 bases from J, the junction kept 4 bases outside the gene matches. The CDR3 consists of 16 residues. The germline V gene has CDR1 MGHRA and CDR2 YSYEKL. CDR3: CASSQDSSGYTGELFF. CDR3 DNA: TGCGCCAGCAGCCAAGACTCTAGCGGATACACCGGGGAGCTGTTTTTT.

The chain is built from TRBV7-9 and TRBJ1-2; maybe TRBD1 (5 bases). Looked up from germline, CDR1 is SEHNR and CDR2 is FQNEAQ (reference sequence). This CDR3 contains 11 residues. With 5 bases removed from V and 7 bases from J, the gap between germline ends came to 8 bases. The CDR3 reads CASSRDSGYTF. CDR3 bases: TGTGCCAGCAGCCGTGACAGTGGCTACACCTTC.

Here the CDR3 reads CASQAGVRGTQYF. CDR3 nucleotide sequence: TGTGCCAGTCAGGCAGGGGTTCGAGGTACGCAGTATTTT. The chain carries TRBV19 and TRBJ2-3; maybe TRBD1 (6 bases). V was clipped by 8 bases and J by 8 bases, with 17 bases between them. CDR3 length equals 13 residues. Germline assignment: CDR1 LNHDA and CDR2 SQIVND (reference sequence).

This chain joins TRBV5-8 and TRBJ2-3; D is unclear. Trimming shortened V by 1 base and J by 2 bases, and 8 bases separated the two germline ends. The CDR3 totals 14 residues. CDR1 and CDR2 from the germline V gene are SGHTS and YDEGEE. CDR3 protein: CASSLPVNTDTQYF. The DNA of the CDR3 is TGTGCCAGCAGCTTGCCGGTAAACACAGATACGCAGTATTTT.

The chain recombines TRBV6-1 with TRBJ1-5; TRBD1 aligns across 7 bases. CDR1 is MNHNS, CDR2 SASEGT, per germline. The CDR3 has 18 amino acids. Trimming cost V 2 bases and J 0 bases; bases outside gene matches: 10. CDR3 region: CASSERAGGTYSNQPQHF. The CDR3 DNA sequence: TGTGCCAGCAGTGAAAGGGCAGGGGGGACTTATAGCAATCAGCCCCAGCATTTT.

The chain employs TRBV7-6 and TRBJ2-7, with a tentative D call TRBD1 (6 bases). CDR3 length: 16 amino acids. Trimming took off 4 bases at V and 2 bases at J, with 18 bases between the two ends. Germline V CDR1 and CDR2: SGHVS, FNYEAQ. The CDR3 DNA is TGTGCCAGCAGCTCTTACTGGACAGTCCTGACCTACGAGCAGTACTTC. This codes for CASSSYWTVLTYEQYF.

The V gene is TRBV18, the J gene TRBJ1-1; D gene ambiguous. Germline V CDR1 and CDR2: KGHSH, LQKENI. Trimming took 2 bases from V and 4 from J, leaving 14 bases between them. This CDR3 has 15 amino acids. The CDR3, as DNA: TGTGCCAGCTCACCAGCGGGGTCGGTCGGCACTGAAGCTTTCTTT. It encodes CASSPAGSVGTEAFF.

This chain joins TRBV6-6 and TRBJ1-1; TRBD1 is a possible D gene (5 bases). V was pared by 0 bases and J by 8 bases, with 7 bases between. The CDR3 has 12 residues. Germline loops: CDR1 MNHNY, CDR2 SVGAGI (reference sequence). The CDR3 coding sequence is TGTGCCAGCAGTTACTCCGGGGGGGAAGCTTTCTTT. Protein product: CASSYSGGEAFF.

The chain joins TRBV27 to TRBJ1-1, with TRBD1 matching over 7 bases. Germline trimming cut 8 bases from V and 13 bases from J; bases unmatched to any gene: 10. The germline gives CDR1 MNHEY, CDR2 SMNVEV (reference sequence). The CDR3 has 11 amino acids. The chain's CDR3 is CASGRDRSFFF. CDR3 in DNA: TGTGCCAGCGGGCGGGACAGATCATTTTTCTTT.

This chain connects TRBV11-2 to TRBJ1-4; 9 bases are a match to TRBD1. Germline V gene data show CDR1 as SGHAT and CDR2 as FQNNGV. V was pared by 5 bases and J by 7 bases, with 5 bases of the junction left unmatched. CDR3 length: 14 residues. The CDR3 protein is CASSPGQGIEKLFF. The CDR3 region has the DNA TGTGCCAGCAGCCCAGGACAGGGGATTGAAAAACTGTTTTTT.

The rearrangement joins TRBV27 to TRBJ2-1, with 7 bases matching TRBD1. The V segment lost 0 bases and the J segment 5 bases; nucleotides outside the gene matches: 13. The CDR3 contains 18 residues. Looked up from germline, CDR1 is MNHEY and CDR2 is SMNVEV (reference sequence). The CDR3 nucleotides read TGTGCCAGCAGTTTATCGGTAGTGGGACAGCCTTTCAACAATGAGCAGTTCTTC. It is translated as CASSLSVVGQPFNNEQFF.

The chain is built from TRBV2 and TRBJ1-6, with TRBD1 as a possible D gene (6 bases). From germline, CDR1 is SNHLY and CDR2 FYNNEI. This CDR3 has 14 amino acids. Trimming cost V 7 bases and J 7 bases, with 14 bases left between them. Here the CDR3 DNA reads TGTGCCAGCAATTCGAACAGGGAGAATTCACCCCTCCACTTT. This translates into CASNSNRENSPLHF. The variable domain in full, completed from reference TRBV2 and TRBJ1-6, reads EPEVTQTPSHQVTQMGQEVILRCVPISNHLYFYWYRQILGQKVEFLVSFYNNEISEKSEIFDDQFSVERPDGSNFTLKIRSTKLEDSAMYFCASNSNRENSPLHFGNGTRLTVT.

The chain has TRBV10-3 and TRBJ1-1; D not resolved. The germline gives CDR1 ENHRY, CDR2 SYGVKD. The CDR3 runs to 11 residues. Trimming took 0 bases from V and 10 from J, leaving 6 bases between them. This CDR3 is CAISESRRAFF. Written as DNA, the CDR3 is TGTGCCATCAGTGAGTCCAGGCGAGCTTTCTTT.

This CDR3 is CASSFGGEGTEAFF. CDR3 coding DNA: TGTGCCAGCAGCTTCGGGGGTGAGGGGACTGAAGCTTTCTTT. The gene calls are TRBV7-3 and TRBJ1-1; a weak D match, TRBD1 (5 bases). The CDR3 loop spans 14 amino acids. The V end lost 3 bases, the J end lost 5 bases, and 13 bases lay between the germline ends. Germline V lookup: CDR1 SGHTA, CDR2 FQGTGA. The full variable domain, with the rest looked up from reference TRBV7-3 and TRBJ1-1, is GAGVSQTPSNKVTEKGKYVELRCDPISGHTALYWYRQSLGQGPEFLIYFQGTGAADDSGLPNDRFFAVRPEGSVSTLKIQRTERGDSAVYLCASSFGGEGTEAFFGQGTRLTVV.

The CDR3 reads CASRSPLRGGNNSPLHF. The CDR3 DNA reads TGTGCCAGTAGAAGTCCCCTTCGAGGGGGAAATAATTCACCCCTCCACTTT. The chain uses TRBV19 and TRBJ1-6; perhaps TRBD1 as D (6 bases). The CDR3 is made up of 17 amino acids. Trimming removed 6 bases from V and 5 bases from J, with 20 bases in between. Germline V gene sequence: CDR1 LNHDA, CDR2 SQIVND (reference sequence).

Only one count was recorded for this clone. The J gene is TRBJ2-2, the V gene TRBV14; D unresolved. Per germline, CDR1 SGHDN and CDR2 FVKESK. V lost 3 bases to trimming and J lost 0 bases, with 11 bases between them. CDR3 length equals 16 residues. CDR3 amino acids: CASSQRLNANTGELFF. In nucleotides, the CDR3 is TGTGCCAGCAGCCAGAGGCTTAACGCGAACACCGGGGAGCTGTTTTTT.

This sequence joins TRBV18 and TRBJ2-7, with 7 bases that match TRBD2. The CDR3 totals 18 residues. In germline, CDR1 is KGHSH, CDR2 LQKENI. V lost 3 bases to trimming and J lost 3 bases; unmatched junction nucleotides: 17. In DNA form, the CDR3 reads TGTGCCAGCTCACCGATTGTGGGTTCGCAGGGAGGGAACTACGAGCAGTACTTC. Translation: CASSPIVGSQGGNYEQYF.